The 4 T cell receptor beta chains below all came from one sample that was sequenced in a study of control samples from healthy donors and cancer patients. This table comes from immunoSEQ multiplex PCR, and its TCRdb copy is limited to in-frame clones, with some not included. The profile shows around 140,000 clones, roughly 89% of them singletons. The sample was PBMCs. These receptors came from a man between 45 and 60 years old with head and neck cancer.

The table lists this clone with a count of one. The chain joins TRBV2 to TRBJ2-1; no clear D. The CDR3 is 17 residues long. Germline lookup yields CDR1 SNHLY and CDR2 FYNNEI. Trimming stripped 0 bases from V and 0 bases from J, with 12 bases between. The chain's CDR3 is CASSEAIGMSSYNEQFF. CDR3 nucleotide sequence: TGTGCCAGCAGTGAAGCGATAGGCATGAGCTCCTACAATGAGCAGTTCTTC.

This clone appeared a single time. This chain links TRBV3-1 (or the pseudogene TRBV3-2) with TRBJ2-1; D may correspond to TRBD1 or TRBD2 (5 bases each). Looked up from germline, CDR1 is LGHDT and CDR2 is YNNKEL (reference sequence). This CDR3 region has 14 residues. The V end was cut by 4 bases, the J end by 5 bases, with 12 bases between. The CDR3 DNA sequence: TGTGCCAGCAGCCTCGGGACGGGACACAATGAGCAGTTCTTC. Translating gives CASSLGTGHNEQFF.

The V call is TRBV6-5, the J call TRBJ2-2, with 7 nucleotides matching TRBD2. CDR1 MNHEY and CDR2 SVGAGI come from the germline V gene. With V trimmed by 6 bases and J by 0 bases, 4 bases remained unmatched. The CDR3 consists of 15 residues. In DNA, the CDR3 is TGTGCCAGCAGCCGCGGACTAGCGAACACCGGGGAGCTGTTTTTT. Translated: CASSRGLANTGELFF.

V is TRBV10-3 and J is TRBJ1-4; the D gene is possibly TRBD1 (6 bases). The CDR3 consists of 14 residues. V was cut by 3 bases and J by 6 bases, with 11 bases left in between. Germline loops: CDR1 ENHRY, CDR2 SYGVKD. In nucleotides, the CDR3 is TGTGCCATCAGTGACGGGACAAGCGATGAAAAACTGTTTTTT. Translated, it gives CAISDGTSDEKLFF.